Below are 8 T cell receptor beta chains sequenced from a single sample in a study of shared clonotypes between healthy human individuals. Clones were read by immunoSEQ multiplex PCR, and TCRdb kept only the in-frame ones, dropping some. The sample lists about 460,000 clones, around 77% occurring once. What was sequenced was PBMCs. The receptors come from a woman aged 40 to 50 in good health. Some clones in this sample may be carry-over from other donors' samples.

V gene TRBV25-1 combines with J gene TRBJ2-3; 10 bases map to TRBD1. CDR1 is MGHDK, CDR2 SYGVNS, per germline. J lost 6 bases, V lost 8 bases, and 2 bases had no gene match. The CDR3 length is 12 residues. The CDR3 DNA is TGTGCCAGCGGGACAGGGGATGATACGCAGTATTTT. The encoded protein is CASGTGDDTQYF.

V is TRBV6-1 and J is TRBJ1-4, with a weak D call TRBD1 (6 bases). The V gene's germline CDR1 is MNHNS and CDR2 SASEGT. There are 17 residues in the CDR3. V dropped 2 bases and J dropped 7 bases, with 20 bases sitting between them. CDR3 DNA sequence: TGTGCCAGCAGTGAATTTAGGGGGGGGAAGGTATTTGAAAAACTGTTTTTT. Its translation: CASSEFRGGKVFEKLFF.

V gene TRBV4-1 combines with J gene TRBJ2-5; 7 bases fit TRBD2. V trimming: 0 bases; J trimming: 4 bases; junction bases outside the gene matches: 5. There are 15 residues in the CDR3. Looked up from germline, CDR1 is MGHRA and CDR2 is YSYEKL. The DNA for the CDR3 is TGCGCCAGCAGCCAAGATGTGCGGGAGTTAGAGACCCAGTACTTC. It is translated as CASSQDVRELETQYF.

The rearrangement uses TRBV5-4 and TRBJ2-7; 10 nucleotides line up with TRBD1. After removal of 3 bases from V and 5 bases from J, the junction contained 11 bases not matched to a gene. Germline values: CDR1 SGHNT, CDR2 YYREEE (reference sequence). CDR3 length: 16 amino acids. CDR3 sequence (DNA): TGTGCCAGCAGCTCGCGACGACAGGGGGCTTACAACGAGCAGTACTTC. Amino acids: CASSSRRQGAYNEQYF.

This chain uses TRBV2 with TRBJ1-5; D is ambiguous. This CDR3 region has 12 residues. CDR1 and CDR2 from the germline V gene are SNHLY and FYNNEI. Trimming pared 4 bases from V and 3 bases from J, leaving 4 bases between. The CDR3 DNA reads TGTGCCAGCAGTGGAGACAATCAGCCCCAGCATTTT. Translation: CASSGDNQPQHF.

As regards this clone: A far larger clone is just one base off, so this is likely a read error. The gene calls are TRBV6-6 and TRBJ1-1; D is possibly TRBD1 (5 bases). Germline CDR1 reads MNHNY; CDR2 reads SVGAGI (reference sequence). There are 14 residues in the CDR3. As DNA, the CDR3 is TGTGCCAGCAGTTTTCGGGTCGGGGACGGTGAAGCTTCCTTT. Amino acids: CASSFRVGDGEASF.

The CDR3 sequence is CASSPRWGEQFF. CDR3 nucleotides: TGTGCCAGCAGCCCCAGGTGGGGTGAGCAGTTCTTC. This chain connects TRBV7-2 to TRBJ2-1; D not resolved. This CDR3 region has 12 residues. Germline loops: CDR1 SGHTA, CDR2 FQGNSA. The V and J ends lost 5 bases and 9 bases respectively, with 11 bases between them.

In nucleotides, the CDR3 is TGTGCCAGCAGGGAGCAGGGGGCCCGGGAAAAACTGTTTTTT. Protein sequence: CASREQGAREKLFF. The chain links TRBV28 to TRBJ1-4; 8 bases map to TRBD1. The CDR3 length is 14 residues. The germline gives CDR1 MDHEN, CDR2 SYDVKM. The V segment lost 6 bases and the J segment 8 bases; nucleotides outside the gene matches: 8.